This TCR beta chain is drawn from a study of blood T cell repertoires in COVID-19. Turning to the study itself: T cells, B-cell-depleted T cells, or PBMCs supplied cDNA or gDNA.

Per the germline V gene, CDR1 is GTSNPN and CDR2 is SVGIG (reference sequence). V gave up 2 bases and J gave up 9 bases; unmatched junction bases: 7. The CDR3 is 13 amino acids. Sequencing was performed with immunoSEQ multiplex PCR; in TCRdb, only in-frame clones are kept and a portion is missing. The table has 250,000 to 300,000 clones, around 82% seen once. The sequenced sample was peripheral blood. The clonotype comes from a man older than 75 with acute or convalescent COVID-19. V is TRBV30 and J is TRBJ2-1; 7 bases match TRBD2. The CDR3 coding sequence is TGTGCCTGGAGTCCTGGACTAGAGCTTGAGCAGTTCTTC. The encoded protein is CAWSPGLELEQFF.